A selection of T cell receptor beta chains follows, all from one sample in a study of cytomegalovirus exposure and HLA in healthy donors. Clones were read by immunoSEQ multiplex PCR, and TCRdb kept only the in-frame ones, dropping some. Found here are 150,000 to 200,000 clones, 80% to 90% of them singletons; the top ten hold roughly 2.2%. Sequences were obtained from PBMCs. All receptors derive from a man between 18 and 29 years old in good health and CMV-seropositive. Each CDR3 is given with its conserved first and last residue. D genes are given only for firm matches. Some rows mark clone size as missing; the rest say once, few, many or name a class of expanded clone.

cdr3_nt cdr3_aa j_call d_call v_call clone_size
TGCAGCGTTGAAGCTCTAGCGGGAGTGGATATATCCTACAATGAGCAGTTCTTC CSVEALAGVDISYNEQFF TRBJ2-1 TRBD2 TRBV29-1 -
TGTGCCAGTAGTACTGGAGGGGACGGTTACTACGAGCAGTACTTC CASSTGGDGYYEQYF TRBJ2-7 - TRBV19 few
TGTGCCAGCACCCAGGGGGAACTTGGCTACACCTTC CASTQGELGYTF TRBJ1-2 TRBD1 TRBV6-6 -
TGTGCCAGCAGCCCTGGACTAGGGTCCTACGAGCAGTACTTC CASSPGLGSYEQYF TRBJ2-7 TRBD2 TRBV5-8 -
TGTGCCAGAAGCCTAGCGGGGGGGAACACCGGGGAGCTGTTTTTT CARSLAGGNTGELFF TRBJ2-2 TRBD2 TRBV5-3 -
TGTGCCAGCAGCTTAATGGCAGGTAACAATGAGCAGTTCTTC CASSLMAGNNEQFF TRBJ2-1 - TRBV7-3 -
TGTGCCAGCAGCCAAGACCAGGGGGCAGCAACTAATGAAAAACTGTTTTTT CASSQDQGAATNEKLFF TRBJ1-4 TRBD1 TRBV4-2 few
TGTGCCAGCAGCCAGGGACAGGGACAACTGTTTTTT CASSQGQGQLFF TRBJ1-4 TRBD1 TRBV11-3 -
TGTGCCAGCAGCGATCCCCGGGGGGGCTCCTACGAGCAGTACTTC CASSDPRGGSYEQYF TRBJ2-7 TRBD2 TRBV13 -
TGTGCCAGCAGCGTAGGGGGGACTAGCGGGGGGCGTTCCTACAATGAGCAGTTCTTC CASSVGGTSGGRSYNEQFF TRBJ2-1 TRBD2 TRBV9 -
TGTGCCAGCAGCTACGGACAGGGAGGACAGCCCCAGCATTTT CASSYGQGGQPQHF TRBJ1-5 TRBD1 TRBV7-9 -
TGTGCCAGCAGTGACGCCCCTGAGGGGGCCAACGTCCTGACTTTC CASSDAPEGANVLTF TRBJ2-6 - TRBV6-4 -
TGTGCCAGCAGCAAACAGGGAAAGGGGACCGGGGAGCTGTTTTTT CASSKQGKGTGELFF TRBJ2-2 - TRBV5-6 -
TGTGCCAGCAGTGGACAGGGATGGACCGGGGAGCTGTTTTTT CASSGQGWTGELFF TRBJ2-2 TRBD1 TRBV6-1 -
TGTGCCAGCTCAGTACAGGTCTCTGGAAACACCATATATTTT CASSVQVSGNTIYF TRBJ1-3 - TRBV18 -
TGTGCCTGGAGTTCCGGGGGGCCCACGCAGTATTTT CAWSSGGPTQYF TRBJ2-3 - TRBV30 -
TGTGCCAGCTCAACTAGCGGTTACTCCTACGAGCAGTACTTC CASSTSGYSYEQYF TRBJ2-7 TRBD2 TRBV18 -
TGTGCCAGCGGTCAGGGGGCAGTTTCAGGCTATGGCTACACCTTC CASGQGAVSGYGYTF TRBJ1-2 TRBD1 TRBV6-1 few
TGTGCCAGCGGGGGGGACAGGGGGGTTTGGGGCTACACCTTC CASGGDRGVWGYTF TRBJ1-2 TRBD1 TRBV6-1 few
TGTGCCAGCAGCTTAGCAATGAACACTGAAGCTTTCTTT CASSLAMNTEAFF TRBJ1-1 - TRBV11-2 -
TGCAGCGTTGAGAGGACAGGGATTACTGAAGCTTTCTTT CSVERTGITEAFF TRBJ1-1 TRBD1 TRBV29-1 -
TGTGCCAGCAGCGTGGAGGGAACCTATGGCTACACCTTC CASSVEGTYGYTF TRBJ1-2 - TRBV7-2 -
TGTGCCAGCTCACCACCGGTTGGGGGCTCTGGCTACACCTTC CASSPPVGGSGYTF TRBJ1-2 - TRBV18 -
TGTGCTAGCAGAACAGGGCCCCATAATGAAAAACTGTTTTTT CASRTGPHNEKLFF TRBJ1-4 - TRBV28 -
TGCAGCGCAGGACTAGCGGGGCCCTCAGATACGCAGTATTTT CSAGLAGPSDTQYF TRBJ2-3 TRBD2 TRBV29-1 -
TGTGCCAGCAGTTACTCCAGGACAGGGTATGGCTACACCTTC CASSYSRTGYGYTF TRBJ1-2 TRBD1 TRBV6-5 -
TGTGCCAGCTCACCATCACCAGGCTACGAGCAGTACTTC CASSPSPGYEQYF TRBJ2-7 - TRBV18 -
TGCGCCAGCAGCTTAGGGGAGGGTTTCACAGATACGCAGTATTTT CASSLGEGFTDTQYF TRBJ2-3 TRBD2 TRBV5-1 -
TGTGCCAGCAGCTTCGAGAGGGGGTATGACGAGCAGTACTTC CASSFERGYDEQYF TRBJ2-7 - TRBV27 -
TGTGCCAGCAGTGATGACCTAGTAGGGGTGACCCAGTACTTC CASSDDLVGVTQYF TRBJ2-5 - TRBV25-1 -
TGTGCCTGGAGTGTCCGGGAAACTAATGAAAAACTGTTTTTT CAWSVRETNEKLFF TRBJ1-4 - TRBV30 few
TGTGCCAGCAGCGCCGGACTAGCGGGGGGGAGCACAGATACGCAGTATTTT CASSAGLAGGSTDTQYF TRBJ2-3 TRBD2 TRBV9 -
TGTGCCAGCAGCGAGCGACTAGCGGGGTACGAGCAGTACTTC CASSERLAGYEQYF TRBJ2-7 TRBD2 TRBV5-6 -
TGTGCCAGTAGTATGGCTAGCGGGGGGGGAGAGACCCAGTACTTC CASSMASGGGETQYF TRBJ2-5 TRBD2 TRBV19 -
TGTGCCAGCAGCTGGGACAGGGGGCACACCTTC CASSWDRGHTF TRBJ1-2 TRBD1 TRBV5-6 once
TGTGCCAGCAGTCGACACATACTAGCCAAAAACATTCAGTACTTC CASSRHILAKNIQYF TRBJ2-4 - TRBV2 -
TGCGCCAGCAGCTTGGAGGGACAGGGGGCGGGGAATCAGCCCCAGCATTTT CASSLEGQGAGNQPQHF TRBJ1-5 TRBD1 TRBV5-1 -
TGTGCCACCAGCAGAGACCGGGGCTCTGGGGCCAACGTCCTGACTTTC CATSRDRGSGANVLTF TRBJ2-6 - TRBV15 few
TGTGCCAGCAGCCAATTCGGACAGGCGAAAGATACGCAGTATTTT CASSQFGQAKDTQYF TRBJ2-3 TRBD1 TRBV14 -
TGTGCCAGTAGCGAAAGTCCAGGCAGGAATTCACCCCTCCACTTT CASSESPGRNSPLHF TRBJ1-6 - TRBV19 -
TGTGCCAGCAGGACTAGCGGGGTTAATGAGCAGTTCTTC CASRTSGVNEQFF TRBJ2-1 TRBD2 TRBV27 -
TGTGCCAGCAGACAGGGCAATGAGCAGTTCTTC CASRQGNEQFF TRBJ2-1 - TRBV6-5 -
TGTGCCAGCAGCTTAGAGGGGACAAAGCCCCAGCATTTT CASSLEGTKPQHF TRBJ1-5 - TRBV7-2 -
TGTGCCAGCAGCTTATCCCCTGGAGTTAGTAGTACAGATACGCAGTATTTT CASSLSPGVSSTDTQYF TRBJ2-3 - TRBV13 -
TGTGCCAGCAGGGCCGGGACTAGTATTGGAGAGACCCAGTACTTC CASRAGTSIGETQYF TRBJ2-5 TRBD2 TRBV2 -
TGCGCCAGCAGCCCTACACCAGGGATGAACACTGAAGCTTTCTTT CASSPTPGMNTEAFF TRBJ1-1 - TRBV5-1 -
TGTGCCAGCAGCGTAGGACTAGCGGGGGGGCAAGAGACCCAGTACTTC CASSVGLAGGQETQYF TRBJ2-5 TRBD2 TRBV9 once
TGTGCCAGCAGCCCTAGAGGGCTAAGGCTGCTGAGAGAAGAGACCCAGTACTTC CASSPRGLRLLREETQYF TRBJ2-5 - TRBV14 -
TGTGCCAGCAGCCCCTCCCGAGGACTAGTCCGCAGCACAGATACGCAGTATTTT CASSPSRGLVRSTDTQYF TRBJ2-3 TRBD2 TRBV14 -
TGTGCTAGTGGTTTGGCCCCTCTCGGTAAGAACACTGAAGCTTTCTTT CASGLAPLGKNTEAFF TRBJ1-1 - TRBV12-5 -
TGTGCCAGCAGCGTGGGAACTTCCGGGACTAGCGGGGGGGCATATGAGCAGTTCTTC CASSVGTSGTSGGAYEQFF TRBJ2-1 TRBD2 TRBV9 -
TGTGCCAGTAGTACACAGGGGACTAGCGTGGCTGAGCAGTTCTTC CASSTQGTSVAEQFF TRBJ2-1 TRBD2 TRBV19 -